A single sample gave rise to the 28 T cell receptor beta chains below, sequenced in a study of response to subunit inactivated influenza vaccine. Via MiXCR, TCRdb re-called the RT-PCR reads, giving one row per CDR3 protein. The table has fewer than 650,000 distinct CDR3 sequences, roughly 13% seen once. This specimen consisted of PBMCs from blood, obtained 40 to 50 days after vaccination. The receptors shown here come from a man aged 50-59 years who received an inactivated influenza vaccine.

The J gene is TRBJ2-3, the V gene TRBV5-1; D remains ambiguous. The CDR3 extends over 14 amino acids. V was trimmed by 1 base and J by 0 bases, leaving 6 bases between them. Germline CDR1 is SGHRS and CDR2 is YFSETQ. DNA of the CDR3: TGCGCCAGCAGCTTGCCTCCCAGCACAGATACGCAGTATTTT. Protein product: CASSLPPSTDTQYF.

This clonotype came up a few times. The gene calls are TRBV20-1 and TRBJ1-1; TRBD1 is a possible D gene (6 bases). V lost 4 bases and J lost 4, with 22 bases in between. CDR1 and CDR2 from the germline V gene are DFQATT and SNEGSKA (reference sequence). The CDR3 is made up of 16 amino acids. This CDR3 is CSATRGAIIPGTEAFF. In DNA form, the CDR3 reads TGCAGTGCTACCCGGGGGGCTATTATTCCGGGCACTGAAGCTTTCTTT.

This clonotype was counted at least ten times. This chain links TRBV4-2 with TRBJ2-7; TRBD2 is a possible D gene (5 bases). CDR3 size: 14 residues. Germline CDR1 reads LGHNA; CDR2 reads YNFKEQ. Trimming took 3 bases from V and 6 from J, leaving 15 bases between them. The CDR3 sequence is CASSHNPGMVEQYF. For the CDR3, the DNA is TGTGCCAGCAGCCATAATCCGGGGATGGTCGAGCAGTACTTC.

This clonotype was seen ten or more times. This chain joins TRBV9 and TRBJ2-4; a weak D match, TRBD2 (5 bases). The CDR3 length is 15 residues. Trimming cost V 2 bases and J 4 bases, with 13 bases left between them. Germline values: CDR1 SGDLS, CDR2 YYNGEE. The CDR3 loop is CASSVGVSSKNIQYF. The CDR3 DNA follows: TGTGCCAGCAGCGTGGGAGTTTCCTCGAAAAACATTCAGTACTTC.

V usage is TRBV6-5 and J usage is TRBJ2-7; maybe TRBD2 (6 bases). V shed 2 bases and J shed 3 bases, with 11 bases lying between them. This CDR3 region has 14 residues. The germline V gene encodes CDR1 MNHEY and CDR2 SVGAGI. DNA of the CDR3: TGTGCCAGCAGTTACGGGTGGGGAGGCTACGAGCAGTACTTC. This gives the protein CASSYGWGGYEQYF.

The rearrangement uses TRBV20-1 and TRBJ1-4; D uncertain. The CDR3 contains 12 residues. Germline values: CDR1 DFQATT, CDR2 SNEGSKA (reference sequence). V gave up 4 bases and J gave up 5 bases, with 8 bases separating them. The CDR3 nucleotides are TGCAGTGCTACCCTACCCAATGAAAAACTGTTTTTT. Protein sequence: CSATLPNEKLFF.

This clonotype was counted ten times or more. In nucleotides, the CDR3 is TGTGCCAGCAGTCGAGCGGGCGGGGTCGGGGAGCTGTTTTTT. Protein sequence: CASSRAGGVGELFF. The rearrangement joins TRBV12-3 or TRBV12-4 to TRBJ2-2; tentatively, D is TRBD2 (6 bases). V lost 5 bases, J lost 7 bases, and 14 bases lay in between. CDR3 size: 14 residues.

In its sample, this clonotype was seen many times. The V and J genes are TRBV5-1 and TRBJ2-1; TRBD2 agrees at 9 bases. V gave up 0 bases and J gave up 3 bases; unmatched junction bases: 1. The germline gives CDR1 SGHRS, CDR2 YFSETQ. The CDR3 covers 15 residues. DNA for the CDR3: TGCGCCAGCAGCTTGGGACTAGCGGACTACAATGAGCAGTTCTTC. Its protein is CASSLGLADYNEQFF.

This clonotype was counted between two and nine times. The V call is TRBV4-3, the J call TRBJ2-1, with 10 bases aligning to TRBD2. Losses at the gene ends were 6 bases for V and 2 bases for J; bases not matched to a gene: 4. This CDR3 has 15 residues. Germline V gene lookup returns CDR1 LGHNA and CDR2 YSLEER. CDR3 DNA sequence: TGCGCCAGCAGTACTAGCGGGGTTGCCTACAATGAGCAGTTCTTC. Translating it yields CASSTSGVAYNEQFF.

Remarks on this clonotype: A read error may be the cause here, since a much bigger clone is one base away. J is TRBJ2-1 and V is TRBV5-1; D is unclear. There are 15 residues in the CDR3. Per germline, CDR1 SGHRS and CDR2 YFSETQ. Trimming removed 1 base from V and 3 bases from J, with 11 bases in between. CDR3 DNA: TGCGCCAGCAGCTTGAGCCAGTCCTTCTACAATGAGCAGTTCTTC. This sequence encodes CASSLSQSFYNEQFF.

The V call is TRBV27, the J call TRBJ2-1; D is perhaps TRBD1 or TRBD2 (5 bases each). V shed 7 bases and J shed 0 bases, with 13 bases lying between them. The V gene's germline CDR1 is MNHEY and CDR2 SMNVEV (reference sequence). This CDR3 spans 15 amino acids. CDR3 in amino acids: CASNAAGTSYNEQFF. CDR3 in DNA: TGTGCCAGCAACGCGGCCGGGACCTCCTACAATGAGCAGTTCTTC.

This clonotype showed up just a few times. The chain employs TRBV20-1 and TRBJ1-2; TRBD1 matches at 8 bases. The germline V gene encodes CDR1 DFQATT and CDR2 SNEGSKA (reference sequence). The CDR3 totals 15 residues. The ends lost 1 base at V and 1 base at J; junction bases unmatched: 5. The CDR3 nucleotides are TGCAGTGCTAGAGTACAGGGGGTAGTTAACTATGGCTACACCTTC. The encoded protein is CSARVQGVVNYGYTF.

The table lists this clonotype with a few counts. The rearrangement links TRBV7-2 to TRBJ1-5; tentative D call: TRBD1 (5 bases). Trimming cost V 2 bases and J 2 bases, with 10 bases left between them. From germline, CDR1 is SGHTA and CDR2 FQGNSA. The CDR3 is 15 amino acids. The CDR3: CASSLLATGNQPQHF. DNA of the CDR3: TGTGCCAGCAGCTTATTGGCGACAGGCAATCAGCCCCAGCATTTT.

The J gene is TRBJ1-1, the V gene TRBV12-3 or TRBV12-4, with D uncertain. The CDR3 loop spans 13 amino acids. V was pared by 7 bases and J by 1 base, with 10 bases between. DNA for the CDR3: TGTGCCAGCACCTTGGGCTCGAACACTGAAGCTTTCTTT. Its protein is CASTLGSNTEAFF.

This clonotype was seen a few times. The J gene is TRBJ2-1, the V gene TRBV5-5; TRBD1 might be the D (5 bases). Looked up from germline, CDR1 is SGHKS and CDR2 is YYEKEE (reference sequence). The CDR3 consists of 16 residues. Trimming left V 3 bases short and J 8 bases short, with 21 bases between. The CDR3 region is CASSSQVGRVSDEQFF. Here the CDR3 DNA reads TGTGCCAGCAGCTCTCAGGTCGGCAGGGTGAGCGATGAGCAGTTCTTC. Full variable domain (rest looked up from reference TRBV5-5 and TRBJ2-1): DAGVTQSPTHLIKTRGQQVTLRCSPISGHKSVSWYQQVLGQGPQFIFQYYEKEERGRGNFPDRFSARQFPNYSSELNVNALLLGDSALYLCASSSQVGRVSDEQFFGPGTRLTVL.

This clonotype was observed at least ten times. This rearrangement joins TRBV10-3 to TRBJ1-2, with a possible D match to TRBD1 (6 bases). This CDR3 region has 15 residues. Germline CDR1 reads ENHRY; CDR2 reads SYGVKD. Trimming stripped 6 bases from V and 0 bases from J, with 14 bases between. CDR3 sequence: CAIRTSPGANYGYTF. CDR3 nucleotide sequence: TGTGCCATCAGGACCTCCCCAGGGGCTAACTATGGCTACACCTTC.

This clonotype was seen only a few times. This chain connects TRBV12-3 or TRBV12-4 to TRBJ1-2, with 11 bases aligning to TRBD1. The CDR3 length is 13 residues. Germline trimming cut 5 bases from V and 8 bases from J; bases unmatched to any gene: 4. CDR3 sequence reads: CASSKDRGRGYTF. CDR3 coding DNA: TGTGCCAGCAGTAAGGACAGGGGGCGAGGCTACACCTTC.

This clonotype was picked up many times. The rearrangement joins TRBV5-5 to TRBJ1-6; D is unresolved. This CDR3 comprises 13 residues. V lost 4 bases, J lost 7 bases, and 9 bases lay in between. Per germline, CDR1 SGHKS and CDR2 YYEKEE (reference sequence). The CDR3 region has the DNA TGTGCCAGCAGCCGAGGGTACAATTCACCCCTCCACTTT. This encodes CASSRGYNSPLHF.

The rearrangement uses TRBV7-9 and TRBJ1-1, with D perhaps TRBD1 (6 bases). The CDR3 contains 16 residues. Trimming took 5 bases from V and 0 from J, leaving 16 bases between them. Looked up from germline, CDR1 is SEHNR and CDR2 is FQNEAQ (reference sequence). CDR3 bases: TGTGCCAGCAGCCCCAGGGGTGTGACCCTGAACACTGAAGCTTTCTTT. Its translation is CASSPRGVTLNTEAFF.

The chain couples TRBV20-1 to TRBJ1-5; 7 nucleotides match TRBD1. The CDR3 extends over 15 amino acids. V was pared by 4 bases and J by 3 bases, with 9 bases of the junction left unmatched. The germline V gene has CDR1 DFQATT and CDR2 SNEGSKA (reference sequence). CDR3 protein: CSAIPGQITNQPQHF. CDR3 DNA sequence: TGCAGTGCTATCCCGGGACAGATAACCAATCAGCCCCAGCATTTT.

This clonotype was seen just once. This chain's CDR3 is CASSTGTGANQPQHF. The CDR3 coding sequence is TGTGCCAGCAGCACCGGGACAGGGGCTAATCAGCCCCAGCATTTT. The gene calls are TRBV9 and TRBJ1-5; 10 bases match TRBD1. The CDR3 totals 15 residues. The germline CDR1 and CDR2 sequences are SGDLS and YYNGEE. V was pared by 4 bases and J by 4 bases, with 5 bases of the junction left unmatched.

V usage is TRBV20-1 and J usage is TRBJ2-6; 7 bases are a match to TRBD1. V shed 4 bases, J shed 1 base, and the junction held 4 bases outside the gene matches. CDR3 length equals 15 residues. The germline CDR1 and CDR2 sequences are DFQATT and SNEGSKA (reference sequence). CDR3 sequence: CSAIYRGSGANVLTF. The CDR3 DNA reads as TGCAGTGCTATATACAGGGGATCTGGGGCCAACGTCCTGACTTTC.

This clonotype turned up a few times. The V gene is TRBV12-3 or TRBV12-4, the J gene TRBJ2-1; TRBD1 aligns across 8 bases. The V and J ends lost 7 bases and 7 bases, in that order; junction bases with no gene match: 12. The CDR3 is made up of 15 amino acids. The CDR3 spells CASTPGAGGGNEQFF. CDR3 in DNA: TGTGCCAGCACCCCCGGGGCAGGGGGCGGAAATGAGCAGTTCTTC.

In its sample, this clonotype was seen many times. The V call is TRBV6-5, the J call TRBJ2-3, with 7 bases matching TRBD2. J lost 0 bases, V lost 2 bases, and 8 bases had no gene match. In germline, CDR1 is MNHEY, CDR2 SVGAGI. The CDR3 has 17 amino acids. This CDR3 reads CASSYARLAASTDTQYF. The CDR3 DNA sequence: TGTGCCAGCAGTTACGCCCGACTAGCAGCTAGCACAGATACGCAGTATTTT.

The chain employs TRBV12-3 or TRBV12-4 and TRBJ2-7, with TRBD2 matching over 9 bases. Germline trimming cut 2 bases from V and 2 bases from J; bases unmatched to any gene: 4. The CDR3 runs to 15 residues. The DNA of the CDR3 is TGTGCCAGCAGTTTAAGACTAGCGGAAACCTACGAGCAGTACTTC. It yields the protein CASSLRLAETYEQYF.

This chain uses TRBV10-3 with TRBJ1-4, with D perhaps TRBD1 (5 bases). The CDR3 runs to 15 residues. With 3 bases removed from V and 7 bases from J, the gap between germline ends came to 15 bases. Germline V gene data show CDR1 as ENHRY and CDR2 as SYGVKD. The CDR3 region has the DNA TGTGCCATCAGTGAACCGGGGCAGGGTGGTGAAAAACTGTTTTTT. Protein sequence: CAISEPGQGGEKLFF.

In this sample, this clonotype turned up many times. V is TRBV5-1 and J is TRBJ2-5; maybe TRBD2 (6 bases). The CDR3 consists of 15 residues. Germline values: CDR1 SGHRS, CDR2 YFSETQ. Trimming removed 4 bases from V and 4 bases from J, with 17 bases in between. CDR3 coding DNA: TGCGCCAGCAGCCCCAGGGAGGTACGGGGAGAGACCCAGTACTTC. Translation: CASSPREVRGETQYF.

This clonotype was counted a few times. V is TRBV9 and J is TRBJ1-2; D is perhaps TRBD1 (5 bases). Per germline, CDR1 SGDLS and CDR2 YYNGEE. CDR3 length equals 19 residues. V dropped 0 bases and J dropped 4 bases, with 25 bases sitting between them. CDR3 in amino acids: CASSVASRGRARLGYGYTF. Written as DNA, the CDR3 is TGTGCCAGCAGCGTAGCTTCTAGGGGCAGGGCCCGGCTGGGCTATGGCTACACCTTC.